These T cell receptor beta chains were read from a single sample in a study of CD8 T cells in ankylosing spondylitis. TCRdb reprocessed the 5' RACE reads via MiXCR and lists one record per CDR3 protein. The data hold 250,000 to 400,000 distinct CDR3 sequences, with 11% observed a single time. The sample was blood, either unsorted or a sorted T cell fraction (not recorded which). Receptors originate from a female donor with ankylosing spondylitis or in good health (not recorded which). Both conserved end residues are part of each CDR3. D genes are given only for firm matches. Clone size is shown for a subset of rows, as once, few, many or a class of expanded clone.

>TRBD1|TRBV24-1|many|TRBJ2-7
CATSDPAGTGTYEQYF
TGTGCCACCAGTGACCCAGCCGGGACAGGGACCTACGAGCAGTACTTC
>.|TRBV29-1|few|TRBJ2-1
CSVGGSGSSYNEQFF
TGCAGCGTTGGAGGTAGCGGCAGCTCCTACAATGAGCAGTTCTTC
>.|TRBV7-2|many|TRBJ2-5
CASSLGRRETQYF
TGTGCCAGCAGCTTGGGGCGTAGGGAGACCCAGTACTTC
>TRBD1|TRBV5-1|once|TRBJ1-2
CASNDRGPNYGYTF
TGCGCCAGCAACGACAGGGGGCCGAACTATGGCTACACCTTC
>.|TRBV20-1|many|TRBJ2-6
CSARDFGSGANVLTF
TGCAGTGCTAGAGATTTCGGTTCTGGGGCCAACGTCCTGACTTTC
>.|TRBV10-3|many|TRBJ2-2
CAISESTNTGELFF
TGTGCCATCAGTGAGTCGACGAACACCGGGGAGCTGTTTTTT
>.|TRBV10-3|many|TRBJ2-5
CAISRSEQETQYF
TGTGCCATCAGCCGGTCCGAGCAAGAGACCCAGTACTTC
>.|TRBV7-8|few|TRBJ2-7
CASSLWAGLSYEQYF
TGTGCCAGCAGCCTTTGGGCGGGGTTATCCTACGAGCAGTACTTC
>.|TRBV6-5|many|TRBJ1-5
CASSSGPRQPQHF
TGTGCCAGCAGTTCAGGGCCTCGGCAGCCCCAGCATTTT
>.|TRBV7-2|many|TRBJ2-2
CASSLRQQGPGELFF
TGTGCCAGCAGCTTAAGGCAACAGGGACCCGGGGAGCTGTTTTTT
>TRBD1|TRBV5-1|many|TRBJ2-7
CASSLQGEYEQYF
TGCGCCAGCAGCTTACAGGGGGAGTACGAGCAGTACTTC
>TRBD1|TRBV9|.|TRBJ1-1
CASSVAQGQPPEAFF
TGTGCCAGCAGCGTAGCTCAGGGACAGCCTCCTGAAGCTTTCTTT
>TRBD2|TRBV5-1|few|TRBJ2-7
CASSFASGEVYEQYF
TGCGCCAGCAGCTTTGCTAGCGGGGAGGTCTACGAGCAGTACTTC
>.|TRBV18|.|TRBJ2-1
CASSPDSSIGNEQFF
TGTGCCAGCTCACCGGACTCCAGTATCGGCAATGAGCAGTTCTTC
>.|TRBV3-2|few|TRBJ2-7
CASSQIAGVAYEQYF
TGTGCCAGCAGCCAAATAGCGGGGGTCGCCTACGAGCAGTACTTC
>.|TRBV5-6|many|TRBJ2-3
CASSRSSTDTQYF
TGTGCCAGCAGCCGGTCTAGCACAGATACGCAGTATTTT
>.|TRBV29-1|many|TRBJ1-2
CSVARGGLYTF
TGCAGCGTTGCCCGTGGGGGACTCTACACCTTC
>.|TRBV27|.|TRBJ2-7
CASSLSHLGEQYF
TGTGCCAGCAGTTTGTCCCACCTTGGCGAGCAGTACTTC
>TRBD1|TRBV6-1|many|TRBJ1-6
CASTTDITGGSPLHF
TGTGCCAGCACCACCGATATTACAGGGGGCTCACCCCTCCACTTT
>.|TRBV5-1|many|TRBJ2-2
CASSLQGPNTGELFF
TGCGCCAGCAGCTTGCAGGGCCCGAACACCGGGGAGCTGTTTTTT
>.|TRBV4-3|many|TRBJ2-7
CASSQDIGSLEQYF
TGCGCCAGCAGCCAAGATATAGGCTCGCTCGAGCAGTACTTC
>.|TRBV7-9|few|TRBJ2-2
CASSSGGFTGELFF
TGTGCCAGCAGCTCTGGGGGTTTCACCGGGGAGCTGTTTTTT
>.|TRBV20-1|.|TRBJ2-7
CSASRGGRFYEQYF
TGCAGTGCTAGCAGGGGGGGCAGGTTCTACGAGCAGTACTTC
>.|TRBV5-1|few|TRBJ2-1
CASSLASAAEEQFF
TGCGCCAGCAGCTTAGCCAGCGCAGCGGAAGAGCAGTTCTTC
>.|TRBV7-2|many|TRBJ2-1
CASSLAFNEQFF
TGTGCCAGCAGCTTAGCCTTCAATGAGCAGTTCTTC
>.|TRBV7-8|.|TRBJ1-1
CASSLSSALEAFF
TGTGCCAGCAGCCTAAGCTCGGCCTTAGAAGCTTTCTTT
>.|TRBV20-1|many|TRBJ1-5
CSASPYRENQPQHF
TGCAGTGCTAGCCCCTACAGGGAAAATCAGCCCCAGCATTTT
>TRBD1|TRBV7-9|many|TRBJ2-3
CASSADRGPDTQYF
TGTGCCAGCAGCGCCGACAGGGGGCCAGATACGCAGTATTTT
>.|TRBV10-2|.|TRBJ1-4
CASSDPTGNEKLFF
TGCGCCAGCAGTGACCCCACAGGGAATGAAAAACTGTTTTTT
>TRBD1|TRBV5-1|many|TRBJ1-6
CASSLEGDSNSPLHF
TGCGCCAGCAGTCTGGAGGGGGACAGTAATTCACCCCTCCACTTT
>TRBD2|TRBV20-1|many|TRBJ2-3
CSAKATSGTSTDTQYF
TGCAGTGCTAAAGCGACTAGCGGGACGAGCACAGATACGCAGTATTTT
>.|TRBV5-1|many|TRBJ2-7
CASSLTPQAGEQYF
TGCGCCAGCAGCCTAACCCCTCAAGCCGGCGAGCAGTACTTC
>.|TRBV24-1|few|TRBJ2-3
CATSDPREWAVSTDTQYF
TGTGCCACCAGTGATCCCCGGGAATGGGCAGTCTCAACAGATACGCAGTATTTT
>TRBD2|TRBV4-3|many|TRBJ2-5
CASSQEGLAEETQYF
TGCGCCAGCAGCCAAGAGGGACTAGCGGAAGAGACCCAGTACTTC
>.|TRBV5-1|many|TRBJ2-1
CASNWGSNEQFF
TGCGCCAGCAACTGGGGGAGCAATGAGCAGTTCTTC
>.|TRBV6-1|many|TRBJ1-5
CASRPTGKLMQPQHF
TGTGCCAGCAGACCCACAGGGAAATTGATGCAGCCCCAGCATTTT
>.|TRBV16|many|TRBJ1-5
CASSLDRSNQPQHF
TGTGCCAGCAGTCTGGACCGTAGCAATCAGCCCCAGCATTTT
>.|TRBV27|few|TRBJ2-7
CASSPAWSYEQYF
TGTGCCAGCAGTCCCGCTTGGTCCTACGAGCAGTACTTC
>.|TRBV5-1|many|TRBJ2-7
CASSPASGAYEQYF
TGCGCCAGCAGCCCAGCCTCGGGGGCTTACGAGCAGTACTTC